The clone carrying this TCR beta chain showed up many times. The data belong to a study of T cells of healthy individuals. TCRdb re-derived calls from the 5' RACE reads in MiXCR, one entry per CDR3 protein. Among fewer than 75,000 distinct CDR3 sequences listed, roughly 15% were seen once. This CDR3 is built from 19 residues. Trimming stripped 5 bases from V and 0 bases from J, with 23 bases between. CDR1 PRHDT and CDR2 FYEKMQ come from the germline V gene (reference sequence). The chain carries TRBV13 and TRBJ2-4; weak D call: TRBD2 (5 bases). The clonotype was recovered from a human donor in good health. CDR3 nucleotide sequence: TGTGCCAGCAGCCATCTTATATATCCGGGGAATCTAGCCAAAAACATTCAGTACTTC. Protein: CASSHLIYPGNLAKNIQYF. Full variable domain (outside the CDR3, taken from reference TRBV13 and TRBJ2-4): AAGVIQSPRHLIKEKRETATLKCYPIPRHDTVYWYQQGPGQDPQFLISFYEKMQSDKGSIPDRFSAQQFSDYHSELNMSSLELGDSALYFCASSHLIYPGNLAKNIQYFGAGTRLSVL.